Described below is a single T cell receptor (beta chain) sequence and its context. Antigen specificity is unknown. The source of the sample is a study of T-cell memory formation after mild COVID-19. The study, taken as a whole, reports: Day 15 to 85 contracting clones showed balanced CD4/CD8; later expanders leaned CD4+. For contracting clones, CD4+ ones sat mainly in CM and EM, CD8+ in EMRA. Detection of some responders pre-infection suggested pre-existing cross-reactive memory T cells participated.

5'RACE with constant-segment primers yielded barcoded, UMI-tagged TCR alpha and TCR beta cDNA libraries. From the 5' RACE reads, TCRdb called clonotypes with MiXCR, one entry per CDR3 protein. The sample shows around 310,000 distinct CDR3 sequences, roughly an eighth of them seen only once. The germline V gene has CDR1 MGHRA and CDR2 YSYEKL. The CDR3 is 17 residues long. V shed 5 bases and J 7 bases; nucleotides not matched to a gene: 15. The sequenced sample was PBMCs or a T cell subset sorted from them (not recorded which). The genes are TRBV4-1 and TRBJ2-1; TRBD2 matches at 9 bases. The TCR originated in a man in his late teens or twenties who had mild COVID-19 (a few samples of this study predate the infection). Cell type and time point are not known. CDR3 protein: CASSSRAIAGAENEQFF. CDR3 coding DNA: TGCGCCAGCAGCTCAAGGGCGATAGCGGGGGCGGAAAATGAGCAGTTCTTC.